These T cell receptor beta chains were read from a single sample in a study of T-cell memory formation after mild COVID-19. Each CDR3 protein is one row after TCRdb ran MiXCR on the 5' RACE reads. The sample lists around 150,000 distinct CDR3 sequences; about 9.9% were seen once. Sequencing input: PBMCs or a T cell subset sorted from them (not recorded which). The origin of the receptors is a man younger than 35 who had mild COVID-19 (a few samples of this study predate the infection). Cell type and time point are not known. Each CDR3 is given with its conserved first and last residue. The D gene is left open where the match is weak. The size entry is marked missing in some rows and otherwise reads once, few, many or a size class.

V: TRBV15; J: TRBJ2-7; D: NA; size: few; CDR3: CATSRRGVNEQYF; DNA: TGTGCCACCAGCAGAAGGGGCGTAAACGAGCAGTACTTC
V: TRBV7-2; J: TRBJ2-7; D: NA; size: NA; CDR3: CASSPGSRVHEQYF; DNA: TGTGCCAGCAGCCCCGGTAGCCGGGTTCACGAGCAGTACTTC
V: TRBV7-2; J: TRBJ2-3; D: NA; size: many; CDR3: CASSQDYFTDTQYF; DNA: TGTGCCAGCAGCCAGGACTATTTCACAGATACGCAGTATTTT
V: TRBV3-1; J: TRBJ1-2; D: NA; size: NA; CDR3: CASSQGPQAGYGYTF; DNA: TGTGCCAGCAGCCAAGGGCCTCAAGCGGGCTATGGCTACACCTTC
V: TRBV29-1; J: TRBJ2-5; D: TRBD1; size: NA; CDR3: CSVDPTGGAGETQYF; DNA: TGCAGCGTTGACCCGACAGGGGGCGCGGGGGAGACCCAGTACTTC
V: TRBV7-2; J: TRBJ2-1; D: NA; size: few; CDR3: CASSPALPPGQFF; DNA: TGTGCCAGCAGCCCAGCGCTTCCCCCTGGGCAGTTCTTC
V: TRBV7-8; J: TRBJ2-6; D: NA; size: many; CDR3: CASSFTLSGANVLTF; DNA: TGTGCCAGCAGCTTTACTCTCTCTGGGGCCAACGTCCTGACTTTC
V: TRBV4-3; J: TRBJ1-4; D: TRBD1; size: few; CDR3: CASSQDPGQVEEKLFF; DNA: TGCGCCAGCAGCCAAGATCCGGGACAGGTCGAGGAAAAACTGTTTTTT
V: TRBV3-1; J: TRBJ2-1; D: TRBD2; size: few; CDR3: CASSQDVLARKGEQFF; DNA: TGTGCCAGCAGCCAAGATGTACTAGCGCGAAAGGGTGAGCAGTTCTTC
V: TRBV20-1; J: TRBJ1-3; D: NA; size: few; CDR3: CSARAPDFGGGNTIYF; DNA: TGCAGTGCTAGAGCTCCCGACTTCGGGGGCGGAAACACCATATATTTT
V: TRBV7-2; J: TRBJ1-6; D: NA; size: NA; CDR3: CASSLSQGTYNSPLHF; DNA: TGTGCCAGCAGCTTATCTCAGGGCACATATAATTCACCCCTCCACTTT
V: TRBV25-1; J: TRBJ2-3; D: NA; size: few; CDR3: CASSLPQEDTQYF; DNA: TGTGCCAGCAGTCTTCCCCAGGAAGATACGCAGTATTTT
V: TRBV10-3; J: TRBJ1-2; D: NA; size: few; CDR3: CAISEPAGVSDGYTF; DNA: TGTGCCATCAGTGAGCCGGCCGGGGTGTCGGATGGCTACACCTTC
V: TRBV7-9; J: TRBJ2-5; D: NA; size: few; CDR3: CASSLSRGASETQYF; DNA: TGTGCCAGCAGCTTATCCCGGGGGGCCTCAGAGACCCAGTACTTC
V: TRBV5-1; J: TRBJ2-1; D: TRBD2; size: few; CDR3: CASSLLAGGDYNEQFF; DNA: TGCGCCAGCAGCTTACTAGCGGGGGGCGATTACAATGAGCAGTTCTTC
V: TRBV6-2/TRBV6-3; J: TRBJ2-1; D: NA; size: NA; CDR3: CASSWFETGPYNEQFF; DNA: TGTGCCAGCAGTTGGTTTGAAACGGGACCCTACAATGAGCAGTTCTTC
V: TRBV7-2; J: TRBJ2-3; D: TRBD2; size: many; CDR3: CASSLYSGGITDTQYF; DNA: TGTGCCAGCAGTCTCTATAGCGGGGGAATCACAGATACGCAGTATTTT
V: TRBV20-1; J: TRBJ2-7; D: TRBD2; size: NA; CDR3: CSARDFSGGPYEQYF; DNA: TGCAGTGCTAGAGACTTCTCGGGGGGTCCTTACGAGCAGTACTTC
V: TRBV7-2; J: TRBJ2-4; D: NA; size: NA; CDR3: CASSLEGTIKNIQYF; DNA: TGTGCCAGCAGCTTAGAGGGAACAATCAAAAACATTCAGTACTTC
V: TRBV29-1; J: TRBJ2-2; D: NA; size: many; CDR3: CSVVRSTGELFF; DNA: TGCAGCGTTGTTCGGTCCACCGGGGAGCTGTTTTTT